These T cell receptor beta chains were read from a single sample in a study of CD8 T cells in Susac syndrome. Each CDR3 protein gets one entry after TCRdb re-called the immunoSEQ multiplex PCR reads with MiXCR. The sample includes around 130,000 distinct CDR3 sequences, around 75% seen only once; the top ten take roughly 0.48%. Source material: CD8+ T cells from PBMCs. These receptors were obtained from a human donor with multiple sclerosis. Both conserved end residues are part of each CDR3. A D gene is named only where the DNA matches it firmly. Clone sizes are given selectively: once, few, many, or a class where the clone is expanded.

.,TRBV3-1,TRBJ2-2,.,CASSPASMNTGELFF,TGTGCCAGCAGCCCCGCTAGTATGAACACCGGGGAGCTGTTTTTT
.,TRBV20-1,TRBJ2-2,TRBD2,CSAPSGETGELFF,TGCAGTGCTCCTAGCGGAGAAACCGGGGAGCTGTTTTTT
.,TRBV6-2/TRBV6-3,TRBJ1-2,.,CASTRPLGLTYGYTF,TGTGCCAGCACTCGTCCCCTGGGACTTACCTATGGCTACACCTTC
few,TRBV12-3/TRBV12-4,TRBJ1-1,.,CASSLSLAEAFF,TGTGCCAGCAGTTTAAGCTTAGCTGAAGCTTTCTTT
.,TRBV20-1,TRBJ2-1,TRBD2,CSARDLAGGYNEQFF,TGCAGTGCTAGAGACCTAGCGGGGGGTTACAATGAGCAGTTCTTC
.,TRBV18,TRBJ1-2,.,CASSSQPPRNGYGYTF,TGTGCCAGCTCCTCACAACCCCCTAGGAATGGGTATGGCTACACCTTC
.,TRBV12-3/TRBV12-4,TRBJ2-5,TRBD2,CASSPVGGGPQETQYF,TGTGCCAGCAGTCCAGTGGGCGGGGGACCCCAAGAGACCCAGTACTTC
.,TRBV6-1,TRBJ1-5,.,CASSNLGSNQPQHF,TGTGCCAGCTCTAATTTGGGTAGCAATCAGCCCCAGCATTTT
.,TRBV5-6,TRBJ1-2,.,CASSLAAEYGYTF,TGTGCCAGCAGCTTGGCGGCCGAGTATGGCTACACCTTC
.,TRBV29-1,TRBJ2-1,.,CSVEALENEQFF,TGCAGCGTTGAGGCGCTAGAAAATGAGCAGTTCTTC
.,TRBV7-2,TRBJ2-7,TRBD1,CASSPRGPYEQYF,TGTGCCAGCAGCCCAAGGGGGCCCTACGAGCAGTACTTC
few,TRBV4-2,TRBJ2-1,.,CASSQAAYNEQFF,TGTGCCAGCAGCCAAGCGGCCTACAATGAGCAGTTCTTC
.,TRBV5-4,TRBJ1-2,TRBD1,CASSLQGEGFNYGYTF,TGTGCCAGCAGCTTGCAGGGGGAAGGCTTTAACTATGGCTACACCTTC
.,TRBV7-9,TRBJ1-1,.,CASSSSGGNTEAFF,TGTGCCAGCAGCTCTTCGGGGGGGAACACTGAAGCTTTCTTT
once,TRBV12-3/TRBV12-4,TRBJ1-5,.,CASSLQGPGQPQHF,TGTGCCAGCAGTTTGCAGGGACCGGGTCAGCCCCAGCATTTT
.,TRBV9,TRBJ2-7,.,CASSGPRSEQYF,TGTGCCAGCAGCGGTCCTCGGAGCGAGCAGTACTTC
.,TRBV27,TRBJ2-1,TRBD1,CASSSQGETDNEQFF,TGTGCCAGCAGCTCCCAGGGGGAAACCGACAATGAGCAGTTCTTC
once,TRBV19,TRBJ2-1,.,CASSIGTRTYNEQFF,TGTGCCAGTAGTATCGGGACAAGAACCTACAATGAGCAGTTCTTC
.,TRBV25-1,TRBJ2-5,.,CASVYSGTIGQETQYF,TGTGCCAGCGTCTACTCCGGGACAATAGGACAAGAGACCCAGTACTTC
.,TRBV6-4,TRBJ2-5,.,CASANSARPEETQYF,TGTGCCAGCGCCAACTCAGCCCGACCAGAAGAGACCCAGTACTTC
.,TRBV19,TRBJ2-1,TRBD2,CASTLGGSYNEQFF,TGTGCCAGTACCCTGGGAGGGTCGTACAATGAGCAGTTCTTC
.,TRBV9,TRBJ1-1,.,CASSPTRQAGKAFF,TGTGCCAGCAGCCCTACACGACAGGCAGGTAAAGCTTTCTTT
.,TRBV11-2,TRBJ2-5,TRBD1,CASSRDRGNRETQYF,TGTGCCAGCAGTCGGGACAGGGGGAACCGGGAGACCCAGTACTTC
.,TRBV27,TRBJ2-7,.,CASSIGRGSYEQYF,TGTGCCAGCAGTATCGGACGTGGGTCCTACGAGCAGTACTTC
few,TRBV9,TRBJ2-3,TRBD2,CASSVPSTSGEPYTQYF,TGTGCCAGCAGCGTTCCTTCGACTAGCGGGGAACCGTATACGCAGTATTTT
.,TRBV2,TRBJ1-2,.,CASTLSSAGPDNDYGYTF,TGTGCCAGCACTCTAAGTAGCGCAGGACCTGACAACGACTATGGCTACACCTTC
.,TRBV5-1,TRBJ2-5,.,CASKIGSVGLGETQYF,TGCGCCAGCAAAATAGGCAGCGTGGGCTTAGGTGAGACCCAGTACTTC
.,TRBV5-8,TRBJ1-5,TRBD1,CASSFEGAWSQPQHF,TGTGCCAGCAGCTTCGAGGGGGCCTGGAGTCAGCCCCAGCATTTT